A single sample is the source of the 25 T cell receptor beta chains below, sequenced in a study of cytomegalovirus exposure and HLA in healthy donors. Primers for the PCR totalled 60 Vbeta and 13 Jbeta. The data were produced by immunoSEQ multiplex PCR, yet TCRdb's version contains in-frame clones alone and is incomplete. Among about 200,000 clones listed, 65% to 85% were seen once. The material sequenced was PBMCs. The receptors originated from a boy aged 2 to 10 in good health and CMV-seronegative.

The V gene is TRBV30, the J gene TRBJ1-2, with D maybe TRBD1 (5 bases). Germline V CDR1 and CDR2: GTSNPN, SVGIG (reference sequence). The V end lost 0 bases, the J end lost 6 bases, and 14 bases lay between the germline ends. The CDR3 is made up of 14 amino acids. Here the CDR3 DNA reads TGTGCCTGGAGTGTACTGGGGACGGGAGATGGCTACACCTTC. Its protein product is CAWSVLGTGDGYTF.

The chain joins TRBV27 to TRBJ2-5; TRBD1 matches 8 bases. TRBJ2-7 explains the end of the DNA better; the J call may be wrong. The CDR3 is 15 residues long. Germline V lookup: CDR1 MNHEY, CDR2 SMNVEV (reference sequence). CDR3 nucleotides: TGTGCCAGCAGTTTTTCAGGGGGCAATTTCTACGAGCAGTACTTC. It specifies CASSFSGGNFYEQYF.

This chain connects TRBV5-4 to TRBJ2-6; possible D gene TRBD2, 5 bases. Germline V gene lookup returns CDR1 SGHNT and CDR2 YYREEE (reference sequence). CDR3 length: 18 residues. V lost 0 bases and J lost 0, with 13 bases in between. The CDR3 here is CASSLDVPGYSGANVLTF. DNA of the CDR3: TGTGCCAGCAGCTTGGATGTCCCGGGGTACTCTGGGGCCAACGTCCTGACTTTC.

This chain uses TRBV7-9 with TRBJ1-5, with a weak D call TRBD1 (5 bases). Germline V gene lookup returns CDR1 SEHNR and CDR2 FQNEAQ (reference sequence). This CDR3 comprises 16 residues. The V gene lost 5 bases and the J gene lost 2 bases, with 16 bases spanning the gap. CDR3 loop: CASSPSRRVGNQPQHF. The CDR3 coding sequence is TGTGCCAGCAGCCCCAGCCGCAGGGTTGGCAATCAGCCCCAGCATTTT.

The chain couples TRBV4-2 to TRBJ1-2; TRBD1 matches 7 bases. V lost 0 bases and J lost 7; bases outside the gene matches: 8. CDR1 is LGHNA and CDR2 is YNFKEQ in the germline V gene. CDR3 length: 15 residues. The DNA for the CDR3 is TGTGCCAGCAGCCAAGATATAGGACAGGAGACTGGCTACACCTTC. This codes for CASSQDIGQETGYTF.

The CDR3 DNA is TGTGCCAGCAGCCCTGGACACCCACCCAACGAGCAGTACTTC. Its translation is CASSPGHPPNEQYF. The chain links TRBV7-9 to TRBJ2-7; D perhaps matches TRBD1 (5 bases). Germline loops: CDR1 SEHNR, CDR2 FQNEAQ (reference sequence). This CDR3 contains 14 residues. Trimming removed 5 bases from V and 5 bases from J, with 16 bases in between.

The chain carries TRBV6-6 and TRBJ2-4; 9 bases align to TRBD1. This CDR3 is 15 amino acids long. The V segment lost 0 bases and the J segment 9 bases; nucleotides outside the gene matches: 6. Germline loops: CDR1 MNHNY, CDR2 SVGAGI (reference sequence). CDR3 nucleotide sequence: TGTGCCAGCAGTTACTCCCCGGACAGGGGTAGCATTCAGTACTTC. It is translated as CASSYSPDRGSIQYF.

The gene calls are TRBV6-5 and TRBJ1-4; 7 bases are a match to TRBD1. This CDR3 spans 14 amino acids. Trimming took 6 bases from V and 10 from J; bases not matched to a gene: 11. Germline CDR1 reads MNHEY; CDR2 reads SVGAGI. CDR3 DNA: TGTGCCAGCAGCCCCGGACAGGAGGATCCAAAACTGTTTTTT. It is translated as CASSPGQEDPKLFF.

This clone was found once. The gene calls are TRBV4-2 and TRBJ2-1; D might be TRBD2 (5 bases). CDR1 LGHNA and CDR2 YNFKEQ come from the germline V gene. V was clipped by 2 bases and J by 1 base, with 15 bases between them. The length of the CDR3 is 17 residues. CDR3 nucleotide sequence: TGTGCCAGCAGCCAAAAAGAGGCAGCGGATTCCTACAATGAGCAGTTCTTC. Residues: CASSQKEAADSYNEQFF.

This chain connects TRBV19 to TRBJ2-7; D not resolved. CDR1 LNHDA and CDR2 SQIVND come from the germline V gene (reference sequence). Trimming took 1 base from V and 0 from J, leaving 13 bases between them. The CDR3 is made up of 16 amino acids. CDR3 in DNA: TGTGCCAGTAGTATAGGATTTGCCAGAGGCTCCTACGAGCAGTACTTC. Protein: CASSIGFARGSYEQYF.

V is TRBV30 and J is TRBJ1-2; D is unclear. CDR1 and CDR2 from the germline V gene are GTSNPN and SVGIG (reference sequence). V lost 3 bases to trimming and J lost 3 bases, with 5 bases between them. This CDR3 is built from 11 residues. The CDR3 DNA follows: TGTGCCTGGAGCGTCGACTATGGCTACACCTTC. Protein product: CAWSVDYGYTF.

The V gene is TRBV7-6, the J gene TRBJ2-7, with D perhaps TRBD1 (6 bases). The V gene lost 3 bases and the J gene lost 3 bases, with 9 bases spanning the gap. The V gene's germline CDR1 is SGHVS and CDR2 FNYEAQ. CDR3 length equals 13 residues. In nucleotides, the CDR3 is TGTGCCAGCAGCTTGGGCAGGGGCTACGAGCAGTACTTC. Translation gives CASSLGRGYEQYF. The whole variable domain, filled in from reference TRBV7-6 and TRBJ2-7, reads GAGVSQSPRYKVTKRGQDVALRCDPISGHVSLYWYRQALGQGPEFLTYFNYEAQQDKSGLPNDRFSAERPEGSISTLTIQRTEQRDSAMYRCASSLGRGYEQYFGPGTRLTVT.

Here the CDR3 DNA reads TGTGCCAGCAGCTTACAGGGGAACACTGAAGCTTTCTTT. Protein sequence: CASSLQGNTEAFF. V usage is TRBV11-2 and J usage is TRBJ1-1; D perhaps matches TRBD1 (5 bases). The CDR3 contains 13 residues. From germline, CDR1 is SGHAT and CDR2 FQNNGV. Trimming stripped 2 bases from V and 1 base from J, with 5 bases between.

The gene calls are TRBV7-2 and TRBJ2-1; 8 positions match TRBD1. This CDR3 region has 14 residues. Per the germline V gene, CDR1 is SGHTA and CDR2 is FQGNSA. With V trimmed by 0 bases and J by 6 bases, 1 base remained unmatched. This chain's CDR3 is CASSLARGPNEQFF. CDR3 coding DNA: TGTGCCAGCAGCTTAGCCAGGGGGCCCAATGAGCAGTTCTTC.

This chain uses TRBV6-1 with TRBJ1-2; D is unclear. The germline V gene encodes CDR1 MNHNS and CDR2 SASEGT. This CDR3 is built from 14 residues. V dropped 7 bases and J dropped 7 bases, with 19 bases sitting between them. CDR3 bases: TGTGCCAGCACATTGGAGGAGGGCCCCTCTGGCTACACCTTC. It is translated as CASTLEEGPSGYTF.

V is TRBV7-8 and J is TRBJ2-7; 10 bases fit TRBD2. The V gene's germline CDR1 is SGHVS and CDR2 FQNEAQ. The CDR3 is 15 amino acids. The J segment lost 5 bases and the V segment lost 6 bases, leaving 10 bases of the junction unmatched. The CDR3 protein is CASRSLAGAPDEQYF. CDR3 nucleotide sequence: TGTGCCAGCAGATCTCTAGCGGGAGCGCCAGACGAGCAGTACTTC.

This chain links TRBV30 with TRBJ2-5, with D possibly being TRBD2 (6 bases). The CDR3 contains 13 residues. Germline V gives CDR1 GTSNPN, CDR2 SVGIG (reference sequence). Trimming removed 2 bases at V and 5 bases at J, with 12 bases between. The CDR3 nucleotides are TGTGCCTGGAGTCTCGGGAGCCGGGAGACCCAGTACTTC. Protein sequence: CAWSLGSRETQYF.

There are a few counts of this clone. The rearrangement uses TRBV5-1 and TRBJ1-6; D remains unclear. Per the germline V gene, CDR1 is SGHRS and CDR2 is YFSETQ. The CDR3 consists of 13 residues. The germline V and J ends were trimmed by 9 bases and 8 bases, with 15 bases remaining between them. CDR3 in DNA: TGCGCCACCAAGCGGCAAGAAGATTCACCCCTCCACTTT. Translating gives CATKRQEDSPLHF.

This clone occurred a few times. The chain uses TRBV7-9 and TRBJ1-1, with no clear D. The V and J ends lost 1 base and 7 bases respectively, with 4 bases between them. Germline V gene lookup returns CDR1 SEHNR and CDR2 FQNEAQ (reference sequence). The CDR3 extends over 11 amino acids. The DNA for the CDR3 is TGTGCCAGCAGCTTAGACAGTGAAGCTTTCTTT. It codes for CASSLDSEAFF.

V usage is TRBV29-1 and J usage is TRBJ2-5; D is uncertain. V was clipped by 7 bases and J by 3 bases, with 9 bases between them. Per the germline V gene, CDR1 is SQVTM and CDR2 is ANQGSEA. CDR3 length equals 11 residues. CDR3: CSGDSKETQYF. The CDR3, as DNA: TGCAGCGGCGACTCGAAAGAGACCCAGTACTTC. Combining the CDR3 with reference TRBV29-1 and TRBJ2-5 gives the whole variable domain SAVISQKPSRDICQRGTSLTIQCQVDSQVTMMFWYRQQPGQSLTLIATANQGSEATYESGFVIDKFPISRPNLTFSTLTVSNMSPEDSSIYLCSGDSKETQYFGPGTRLLVL.

The chain couples TRBV30 to TRBJ2-2; maybe TRBD1 (6 bases). Trimming stripped 5 bases from V and 4 bases from J, with 20 bases between. This CDR3 has 16 amino acids. CDR1 and CDR2 from the germline V gene are GTSNPN and SVGIG (reference sequence). CDR3 region: CAWVGFGGAGTGELFF. CDR3 nucleotide sequence: TGTGCCTGGGTAGGATTTGGGGGCGCGGGCACCGGGGAGCTGTTTTTT.

The chain uses TRBV6-1 and TRBJ1-6; D uncertain. Per the germline V gene, CDR1 is MNHNS and CDR2 is SASEGT. The CDR3 is 12 residues long. The V end was cut by 6 bases, the J end by 10 bases, with 10 bases between. The CDR3 region is CASRKGGSPLHF. CDR3 DNA sequence: TGTGCCAGCAGGAAGGGAGGATCACCCCTCCACTTT.

This clone showed up just a few times. The chain combines TRBV5-6 with TRBJ1-2; tentative D call: TRBD1 (5 bases). The CDR3 spans 13 residues. Germline assignment: CDR1 SGHDT and CDR2 YYEEEE. Trimming took 6 bases from V and 5 from J, leaving 14 bases between them. CDR3 residues: CASTFTGQYGYTF. For the CDR3, the DNA is TGTGCCAGCACTTTTACAGGACAATATGGCTACACCTTC.

The V gene is TRBV6-5, the J gene TRBJ2-1; 10 bases align to TRBD1. Trimming removed 2 bases from V and 9 bases from J; junction bases left unmatched: 7. CDR1 and CDR2 (germline): MNHEY, SVGAGI. The CDR3 loop spans 15 amino acids. The CDR3, as DNA: TGTGCCAGCAGTTACGTAGGACAGGGGGTTGGTGAGCAGTTCTTC. Its protein product is CASSYVGQGVGEQFF.

This clone was detected a few times. V gene TRBV6-1 combines with J gene TRBJ1-1, with 7 bases matching TRBD1. Trimming took 4 bases from V and 0 from J; bases not matched to a gene: 8. Per the germline V gene, CDR1 is MNHNS and CDR2 is SASEGT. This CDR3 is built from 16 residues. The CDR3 DNA reads TGTGCCAGCAGTGGGACCTCGGACAGGTTGAACACTGAAGCTTTCTTT. Translated, it gives CASSGTSDRLNTEAFF.